These T cell receptor beta chains were read from a single sample in a study of cytomegalovirus exposure and HLA in healthy donors. TCRdb's table, derived via immunoSEQ multiplex PCR, lists solely in-frame clones and lacks some. The sample consists of more than 100,000 clones, more than 75% of them appearing once. The source material was PBMCs. These receptors were collected from a woman aged 50 to 65 in good health and CMV-seropositive. The CDR3 runs from the conserved cysteine through the conserved F or W. Each record gives: clone size, D gene, J gene, V gene, CDR3 protein, CDR3 DNA. The D gene is left open where the match is weak. Clone size appears in some rows only: once, few, many, or a class for an expanded clone.

size: NA; D: NA; J: TRBJ2-5; V: TRBV6-1; CDR3: CASSESRYQETQYF; DNA: TGTGCCAGCAGTGAATCACGGTACCAAGAGACCCAGTACTTC
size: NA; D: NA; J: TRBJ2-2; V: TRBV9; CDR3: CASSAEAQGLNTGELFF; DNA: TGTGCCAGCAGCGCCGAAGCCCAGGGCCTCAACACCGGGGAGCTGTTTTTT
size: NA; D: NA; J: TRBJ1-1; V: TRBV7-5; CDR3: CASSASRVTEAFF; DNA: TGTGCCAGCAGCGCCTCGAGAGTTACTGAAGCTTTCTTT
size: NA; D: TRBD1; J: TRBJ2-7; V: TRBV29-1; CDR3: CSARQGISYEQYF; DNA: TGCAGCGCAAGACAGGGAATCTCCTACGAGCAGTACTTC
size: NA; D: NA; J: TRBJ2-7; V: TRBV5-6; CDR3: CASSLQGNSYEQYF; DNA: TGTGCCAGCAGCTTACAGGGTAACTCCTACGAGCAGTACTTC
size: NA; D: NA; J: TRBJ1-5; V: TRBV6-5; CDR3: CASSAGLGAGPQHF; DNA: TGTGCCAGCAGTGCCGGTTTGGGGGCCGGGCCCCAGCATTTT
size: NA; D: TRBD2; J: TRBJ2-7; V: TRBV27; CDR3: CASSPSPGLAGVEQYF; DNA: TGTGCCAGCAGTCCCTCACCCGGACTAGCGGGAGTGGAGCAGTACTTC
size: NA; D: NA; J: TRBJ2-7; V: TRBV7-2; CDR3: CASSLSSRGYYEQYF; DNA: TGTGCCAGCAGCTTATCGTCCAGGGGATACTACGAGCAGTACTTC
size: once; D: TRBD1; J: TRBJ2-1; V: TRBV6-6; CDR3: CASRGQGRVNEQFF; DNA: TGTGCCAGCAGGGGACAGGGACGTGTAAATGAGCAGTTCTTC
size: NA; D: TRBD2; J: TRBJ2-1; V: TRBV5-4; CDR3: CASSRVTSGADNEQFF; DNA: TGTGCCAGCAGCAGAGTGACTAGCGGGGCCGACAATGAGCAGTTCTTC
size: NA; D: NA; J: TRBJ1-6; V: TRBV25-1; CDR3: CASSESETVNSPLHF; DNA: TGTGCCAGCAGTGAATCTGAGACAGTAAATTCACCCCTCCACTTT
size: NA; D: TRBD1; J: TRBJ2-1; V: TRBV7-2; CDR3: CASISFGTGDASSYNEQFF; DNA: TGTGCCAGCATCTCCTTCGGGACAGGGGACGCCAGCTCCTACAATGAGCAGTTCTTC
size: NA; D: NA; J: TRBJ1-5; V: TRBV2; CDR3: CASNRGFGNQPQHF; DNA: TGTGCCAGCAATAGAGGTTTTGGCAATCAGCCCCAGCATTTT
size: NA; D: NA; J: TRBJ2-1; V: TRBV27; CDR3: CASTSLGAGRPGEQFF; DNA: TGTGCCAGCACCTCCCTGGGAGCCGGCCGACCCGGTGAGCAGTTCTTC
size: once; D: NA; J: TRBJ2-5; V: TRBV19; CDR3: CASTASVQETQYF; DNA: TGTGCCAGTACCGCTAGCGTCCAAGAGACCCAGTACTTC
size: NA; D: TRBD2; J: TRBJ2-2; V: TRBV10-3; CDR3: CAISETSGGNTGELFF; DNA: TGTGCCATCAGTGAAACTAGCGGGGGTAACACCGGGGAGCTGTTTTTT
size: NA; D: NA; J: TRBJ2-3; V: TRBV9; CDR3: CASSREAGGSTDTQYF; DNA: TGTGCCAGCAGCCGCGAGGCAGGGGGGAGTACAGATACGCAGTATTTT
size: NA; D: NA; J: TRBJ2-1; V: TRBV19; CDR3: CASSIDRASLSNEQFF; DNA: TGTGCCAGTAGTATTGATAGGGCTAGCTTAAGTAATGAGCAGTTCTTC
size: NA; D: TRBD1; J: TRBJ2-3; V: TRBV18; CDR3: CASSPKDRGTTDTQYF; DNA: TGTGCCAGCTCACCAAAGGACAGGGGGACGACAGATACGCAGTATTTT
size: NA; D: TRBD1; J: TRBJ1-6; V: TRBV19; CDR3: CASSSLQGAGNSPLHF; DNA: TGTGCCAGTAGCAGTCTTCAGGGGGCAGGTAATTCACCCCTCCACTTT
size: NA; D: TRBD1; J: TRBJ1-1; V: TRBV27; CDR3: CASSAGTGVNTEAFF; DNA: TGTGCCAGCAGTGCCGGGACAGGGGTGAACACTGAAGCTTTCTTT
size: few; D: NA; J: TRBJ1-1; V: TRBV2; CDR3: CARQGNTEAFF; DNA: TGTGCCAGACAGGGAAACACTGAAGCTTTCTTT
size: once; D: NA; J: TRBJ2-7; V: TRBV4-3; CDR3: CASSQEMALYYEQYF; DNA: TGCGCCAGCAGCCAAGAAATGGCTCTTTACTACGAGCAGTACTTC
size: NA; D: NA; J: TRBJ1-2; V: TRBV27; CDR3: CASSYNRVTSGYTF; DNA: TGTGCCAGCAGTTACAACCGGGTCACAAGCGGCTACACCTTC
size: NA; D: NA; J: TRBJ2-7; V: TRBV5-1; CDR3: CASSLSTRSSYEQYF; DNA: TGCGCCAGCAGCCTTTCAACTCGAAGCTCCTACGAGCAGTACTTC
size: NA; D: NA; J: TRBJ2-7; V: TRBV2; CDR3: CAGGTATYEQYF; DNA: TGTGCCGGCGGGACAGCGACCTACGAGCAGTACTTC
size: few; D: NA; J: TRBJ1-5; V: TRBV19; CDR3: CASSIGVRAGKMDQPQHF; DNA: TGTGCCAGTAGTATAGGGGTTCGGGCAGGGAAAATGGATCAGCCCCAGCATTTT
size: NA; D: NA; J: TRBJ2-2; V: TRBV28; CDR3: CASSFWLRTGELFF; DNA: TGTGCCAGCAGTTTTTGGCTCAGGACCGGGGAGCTGTTTTTT
size: NA; D: NA; J: TRBJ1-1; V: TRBV18; CDR3: CASLLPGGNTEAFF; DNA: TGTGCCAGCTTACTCCCCGGGGGGAACACTGAAGCTTTCTTT
size: NA; D: NA; J: TRBJ1-3; V: TRBV12-5; CDR3: CASGGDTGNTIYF; DNA: TGTGCTAGTGGAGGGGACACGGGAAACACCATATATTTT
size: NA; D: NA; J: TRBJ2-5; V: TRBV7-3; CDR3: CASSLGPRETQYF; DNA: TGTGCCAGCAGCTTAGGGCCTCGGGAGACCCAGTACTTC
size: NA; D: NA; J: TRBJ1-4; V: TRBV1; CDR3: CTSSQVPRDPGHSTTNEKLFF; DNA: TGCACCAGCAGCCAAGTCCCCAGGGATCCGGGACACTCTACAACTAATGAAAAACTGTTTTTT
size: NA; D: NA; J: TRBJ2-7; V: TRBV30; CDR3: CAWSVSNGYEQYF; DNA: TGTGCCTGGAGTGTATCGAACGGCTACGAGCAGTACTTC
size: NA; D: TRBD2; J: TRBJ2-2; V: TRBV18; CDR3: CASSPPSTSGGLLFF; DNA: TGTGCCAGCTCACCACCTTCCACTAGCGGGGGCCTACTGTTTTTT
size: NA; D: TRBD1; J: TRBJ1-2; V: TRBV29-1; CDR3: CSAEATGAIDYGYTF; DNA: TGCAGCGCTGAAGCCACAGGGGCCATAGATTATGGCTACACCTTC
size: NA; D: NA; J: TRBJ2-7; V: TRBV4-3; CDR3: CASSQHTDTAYGQYF; DNA: TGCGCCAGCAGCCAACACACGGACACCGCCTACGGGCAGTACTTC
size: NA; D: NA; J: TRBJ1-5; V: TRBV10-3; CDR3: CAIAREGSNQPQHF; DNA: TGTGCCATCGCTAGGGAGGGTAGCAATCAGCCCCAGCATTTT
size: NA; D: NA; J: TRBJ2-1; V: TRBV7-9; CDR3: CASSLFEDEQFF; DNA: TGTGCCAGCAGCTTATTTGAGGATGAGCAGTTCTTC
size: few; D: NA; J: TRBJ2-6; V: TRBV9; CDR3: CASSVVGSSGANVLTF; DNA: TGTGCCAGCAGCGTAGTCGGGAGCTCTGGGGCCAACGTCCTGACTTTC
size: NA; D: NA; J: TRBJ2-7; V: TRBV5-8; CDR3: CASRGRRGSYEQYF; DNA: TGTGCCAGCCGAGGCAGGAGGGGCTCCTACGAGCAGTACTTC
size: NA; D: NA; J: TRBJ1-4; V: TRBV28; CDR3: CASRPGGRTNEKLFF; DNA: TGTGCCAGCCGCCCGGGGGGCCGGACTAATGAAAAACTGTTTTTT
size: once; D: NA; J: TRBJ1-1; V: TRBV19; CDR3: CASRRTVNTEAFF; DNA: TGTGCCAGTAGGCGGACAGTGAACACTGAAGCTTTCTTT
size: few; D: NA; J: TRBJ2-1; V: TRBV29-1; CDR3: CSAAGGYNEQFF; DNA: TGCAGCGCGGCGGGCGGTTACAATGAGCAGTTCTTC
size: NA; D: TRBD1; J: TRBJ2-3; V: TRBV2; CDR3: CASRRDRTSTDTQYF; DNA: TGTGCCAGCAGGAGGGACAGAACTAGCACAGATACGCAGTATTTT
size: NA; D: TRBD1; J: TRBJ1-5; V: TRBV6-1; CDR3: CASSDVWTGVQHF; DNA: TGTGCCAGCAGTGATGTCTGGACAGGGGTCCAGCATTTT
size: NA; D: NA; J: TRBJ2-7; V: TRBV5-1; CDR3: CASSPGQTYEQYF; DNA: TGCGCCAGCAGCCCCGGACAGACCTACGAGCAGTACTTC
size: NA; D: TRBD2; J: TRBJ2-5; V: TRBV9; CDR3: CASSVAGGWETQYF; DNA: TGTGCCAGCAGCGTGGCGGGGGGCTGGGAGACCCAGTACTTC
size: NA; D: NA; J: TRBJ2-3; V: TRBV7-3; CDR3: CASSLRGADTQYF; DNA: TGTGCCAGCAGCTTAAGGGGCGCAGATACGCAGTATTTT
size: NA; D: NA; J: TRBJ1-2; V: TRBV7-2; CDR3: CASSPHSAGYGYTF; DNA: TGTGCCAGCAGCCCCCATTCCGCGGGCTATGGCTACACCTTC
size: NA; D: NA; J: TRBJ1-5; V: TRBV5-6; CDR3: CASSFRGQPQHF; DNA: TGTGCCAGCAGCTTCCGAGGGCAGCCCCAGCATTTT
size: NA; D: TRBD1; J: TRBJ2-7; V: TRBV7-9; CDR3: CAGSSYGTDTYEQYF; DNA: TGTGCCGGCAGCTCCTATGGGACAGATACCTACGAGCAGTACTTC
size: once; D: TRBD1; J: TRBJ1-5; V: TRBV2; CDR3: CASREDRGNQPQHF; DNA: TGTGCCAGCAGAGAAGACAGGGGCAATCAGCCCCAGCATTTT
size: NA; D: NA; J: TRBJ2-1; V: TRBV7-9; CDR3: CASSLRQKHYNEQFF; DNA: TGTGCCAGCAGCTTAAGACAGAAACACTACAATGAGCAGTTCTTC
size: NA; D: TRBD2; J: TRBJ2-1; V: TRBV5-1; CDR3: CASSWTSGNEQFF; DNA: TGCGCCAGCAGCTGGACTAGCGGGAATGAGCAGTTCTTC
size: NA; D: NA; J: TRBJ2-5; V: TRBV7-9; CDR3: CASSLGGTQYF; DNA: TGTGCCAGCAGCCTAGGCGGGACCCAGTACTTC
size: NA; D: TRBD2; J: TRBJ2-5; V: TRBV5-6; CDR3: CASSLTSGGQETQYF; DNA: TGTGCCAGCAGCTTAACTAGCGGGGGCCAAGAGACCCAGTACTTC
size: NA; D: TRBD1; J: TRBJ1-2; V: TRBV7-9; CDR3: CASSLNPLTGSGYTF; DNA: TGTGCCAGCAGCTTAAATCCCTTGACAGGGTCTGGCTACACCTTC